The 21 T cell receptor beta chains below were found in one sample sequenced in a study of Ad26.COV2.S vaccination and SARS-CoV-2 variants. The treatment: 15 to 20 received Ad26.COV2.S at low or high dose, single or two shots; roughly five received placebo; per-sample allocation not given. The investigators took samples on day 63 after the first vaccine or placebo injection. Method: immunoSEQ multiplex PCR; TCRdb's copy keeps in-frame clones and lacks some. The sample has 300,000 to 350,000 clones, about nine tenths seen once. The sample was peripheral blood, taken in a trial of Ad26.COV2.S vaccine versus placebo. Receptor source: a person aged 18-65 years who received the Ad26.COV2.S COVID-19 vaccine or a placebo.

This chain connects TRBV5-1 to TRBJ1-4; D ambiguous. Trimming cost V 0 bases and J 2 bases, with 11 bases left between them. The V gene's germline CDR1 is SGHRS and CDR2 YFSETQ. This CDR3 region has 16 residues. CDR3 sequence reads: CASSLGPLGTNEKLFF. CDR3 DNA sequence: TGCGCCAGCAGCTTGGGCCCTTTGGGGACTAATGAAAAACTGTTTTTT.

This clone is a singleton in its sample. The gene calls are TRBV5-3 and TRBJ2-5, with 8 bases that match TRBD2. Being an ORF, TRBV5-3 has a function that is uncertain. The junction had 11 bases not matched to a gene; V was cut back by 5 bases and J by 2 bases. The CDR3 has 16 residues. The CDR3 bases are TGTGCCAGAAGGGATCCTAGTGCGGGGGGACAAGAGACCCAGTACTTC. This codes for CARRDPSAGGQETQYF.

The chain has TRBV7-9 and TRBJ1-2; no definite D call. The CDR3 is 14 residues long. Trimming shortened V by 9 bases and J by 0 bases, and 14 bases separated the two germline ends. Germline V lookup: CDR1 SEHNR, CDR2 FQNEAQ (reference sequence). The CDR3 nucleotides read TGTGCCAGTATGAGGACGGCCTCTAACTATGGCTACACCTTC. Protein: CASMRTASNYGYTF.

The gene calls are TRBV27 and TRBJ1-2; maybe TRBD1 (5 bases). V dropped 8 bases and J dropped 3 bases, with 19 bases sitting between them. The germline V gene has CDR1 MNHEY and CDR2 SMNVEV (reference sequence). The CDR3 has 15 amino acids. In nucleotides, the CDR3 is TGTGCCAGCGCTCAACCCGGCGGGGGTGACTATGGCTACACCTTC. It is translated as CASAQPGGGDYGYTF.

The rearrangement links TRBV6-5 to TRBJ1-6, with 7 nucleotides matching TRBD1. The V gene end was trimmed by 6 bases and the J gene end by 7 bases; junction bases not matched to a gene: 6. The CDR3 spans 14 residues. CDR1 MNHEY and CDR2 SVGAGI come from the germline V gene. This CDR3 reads CASRTGTENSPLHF. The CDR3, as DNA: TGTGCCAGCAGAACCGGGACAGAGAATTCACCCCTCCACTTT.

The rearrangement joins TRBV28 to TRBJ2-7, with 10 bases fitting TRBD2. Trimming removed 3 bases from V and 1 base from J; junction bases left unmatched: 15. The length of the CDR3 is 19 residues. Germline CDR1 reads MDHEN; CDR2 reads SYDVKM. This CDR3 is CASSFSRNEAGGPSYEQYV. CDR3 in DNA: TGTGCCAGCAGTTTTTCGAGAAACGAAGCGGGAGGGCCGTCCTACGAGCAGTACGTC.

This chain's CDR3 is CASSYSPRLAGDEQYF. DNA of the CDR3: TGTGCCAGCAGTTACTCGCCCCGCCTAGCTGGCGACGAGCAGTACTTC. The chain employs TRBV6-2 or TRBV6-3 and TRBJ2-7; D is perhaps TRBD2 (5 bases). This CDR3 is built from 16 residues. Germline CDR1 MNHEY, CDR2 SVGEGT. Deletions cut 0 bases from V and 5 bases from J, with 17 bases between.

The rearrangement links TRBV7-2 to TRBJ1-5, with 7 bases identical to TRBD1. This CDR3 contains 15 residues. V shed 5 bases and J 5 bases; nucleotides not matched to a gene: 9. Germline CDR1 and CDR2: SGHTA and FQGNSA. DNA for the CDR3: TGTGCCAGCAGCCCTGGGACAGCTAGGTATCAGCCCCAGCATTTT. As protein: CASSPGTARYQPQHF.

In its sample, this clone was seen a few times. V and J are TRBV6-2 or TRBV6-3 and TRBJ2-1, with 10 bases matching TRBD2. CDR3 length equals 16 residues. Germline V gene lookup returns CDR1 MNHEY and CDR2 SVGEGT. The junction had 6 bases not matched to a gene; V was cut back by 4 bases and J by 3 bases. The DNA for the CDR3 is TGTGCCAGCAGTTCCCTTACTAGCGGGGTCTACAATGAGCAGTTCTTC. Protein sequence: CASSSLTSGVYNEQFF.

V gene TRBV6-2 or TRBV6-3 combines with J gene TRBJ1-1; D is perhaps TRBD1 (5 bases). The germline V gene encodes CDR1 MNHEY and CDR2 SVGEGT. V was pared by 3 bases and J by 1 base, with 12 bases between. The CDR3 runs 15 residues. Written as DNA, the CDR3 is TGTGCCAGCAGTTATATCGGGACGGGGAACACTGAAGCTTTCTTT. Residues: CASSYIGTGNTEAFF.

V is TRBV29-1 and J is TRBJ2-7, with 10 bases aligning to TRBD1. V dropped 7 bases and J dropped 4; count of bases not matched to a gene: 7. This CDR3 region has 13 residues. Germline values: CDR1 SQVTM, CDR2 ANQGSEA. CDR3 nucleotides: TGCAGCGCCATGGACAGGGGGAAGTACGAGCAGTACTTC. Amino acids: CSAMDRGKYEQYF.

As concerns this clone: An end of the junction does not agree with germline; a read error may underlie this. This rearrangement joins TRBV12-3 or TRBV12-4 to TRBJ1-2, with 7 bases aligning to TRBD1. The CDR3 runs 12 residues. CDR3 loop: CASSSTPGQAYF. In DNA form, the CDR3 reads TGTGCCAGCAGTTCGACCCCCGGACAGGCATACTTC.

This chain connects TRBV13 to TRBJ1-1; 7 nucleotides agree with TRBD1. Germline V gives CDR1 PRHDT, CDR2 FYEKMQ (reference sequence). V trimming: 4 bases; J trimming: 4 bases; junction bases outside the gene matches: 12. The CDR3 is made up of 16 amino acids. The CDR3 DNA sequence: TGTGCCAGCAGCTCCTTGACAGGGATTACACGCACTGAAGCTTTCTTT. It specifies CASSSLTGITRTEAFF.

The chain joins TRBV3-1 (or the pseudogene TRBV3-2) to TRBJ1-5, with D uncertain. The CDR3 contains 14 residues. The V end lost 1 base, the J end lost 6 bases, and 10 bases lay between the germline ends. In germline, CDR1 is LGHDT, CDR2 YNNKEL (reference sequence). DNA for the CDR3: TGTGCCAGCAGCCAAGCTGGCTTTCGTCAGCCCCAGCATTTT. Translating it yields CASSQAGFRQPQHF.

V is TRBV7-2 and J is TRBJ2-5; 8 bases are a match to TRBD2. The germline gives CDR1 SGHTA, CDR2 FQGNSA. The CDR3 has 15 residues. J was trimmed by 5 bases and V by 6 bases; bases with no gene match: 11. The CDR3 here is CASRVDGTSSETQYF. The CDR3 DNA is TGTGCCAGCAGGGTGGACGGGACTAGTTCTGAGACCCAGTACTTC.

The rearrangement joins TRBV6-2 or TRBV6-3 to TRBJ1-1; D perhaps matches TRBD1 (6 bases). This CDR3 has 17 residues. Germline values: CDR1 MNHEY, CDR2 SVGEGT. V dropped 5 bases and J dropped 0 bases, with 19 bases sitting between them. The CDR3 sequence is CASSQRPQGTMNTEAFF. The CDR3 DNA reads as TGTGCCAGCAGTCAACGGCCACAGGGCACGATGAACACTGAAGCTTTCTTT.

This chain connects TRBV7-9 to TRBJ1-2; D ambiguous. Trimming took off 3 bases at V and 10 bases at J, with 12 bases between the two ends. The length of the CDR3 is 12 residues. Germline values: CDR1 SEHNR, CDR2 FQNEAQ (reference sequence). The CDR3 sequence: CASSFLPGNYTF. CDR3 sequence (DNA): TGTGCCAGCAGCTTTTTGCCGGGGAACTACACCTTC.

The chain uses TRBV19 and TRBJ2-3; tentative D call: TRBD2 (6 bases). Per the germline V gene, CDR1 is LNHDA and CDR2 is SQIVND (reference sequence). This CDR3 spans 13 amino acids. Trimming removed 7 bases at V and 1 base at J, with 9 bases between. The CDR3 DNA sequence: TGTGCCAGTAAACGGGAGCGCACAGATACGCAGTATTTT. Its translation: CASKRERTDTQYF.

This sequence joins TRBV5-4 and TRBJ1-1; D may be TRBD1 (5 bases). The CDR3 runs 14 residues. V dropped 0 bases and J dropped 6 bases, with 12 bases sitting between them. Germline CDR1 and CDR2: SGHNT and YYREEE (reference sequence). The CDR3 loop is CASSLVLGGAEAFF. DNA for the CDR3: TGTGCCAGCAGCTTGGTTCTCGGGGGAGCTGAAGCTTTCTTT. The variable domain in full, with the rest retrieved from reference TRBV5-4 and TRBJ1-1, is ETGVTQSPTHLIKTRGQQVTLRCSSQSGHNTVSWYQQALGQGPQFIFQYYREEENGRGNFPPRFSGLQFPNYSSELNVNALELDDSALYLCASSLVLGGAEAFFGQGTRLTVV.

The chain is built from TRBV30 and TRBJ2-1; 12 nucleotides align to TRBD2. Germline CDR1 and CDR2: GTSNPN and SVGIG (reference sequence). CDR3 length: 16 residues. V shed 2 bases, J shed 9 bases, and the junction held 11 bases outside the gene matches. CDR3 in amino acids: CAWSPPSGRALSEQFF. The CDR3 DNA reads TGTGCCTGGAGTCCCCCTAGCGGGAGGGCCTTGAGTGAGCAGTTCTTC.

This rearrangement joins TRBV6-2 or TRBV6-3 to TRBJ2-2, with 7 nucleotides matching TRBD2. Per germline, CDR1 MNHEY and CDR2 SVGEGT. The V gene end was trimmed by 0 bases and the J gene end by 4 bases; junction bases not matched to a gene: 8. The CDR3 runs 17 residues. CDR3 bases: TGTGCCAGCAGTTACTCTAGGTCTAGCGGAAGCACCGGGGAGCTGTTTTTT. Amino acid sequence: CASSYSRSSGSTGELFF.